The 27 T cell receptor beta chains in this list originate from one sample, sequenced in a study of shared clonotypes between healthy human individuals. Terminally differentiated effector memory CD45RA+ cells were excluded from the naive CD8 cells, which were CD45RO-negative and positively selected for CCR7. Profiling relied on immunoSEQ multiplex PCR, and the TCRdb table lists in-frame clones only, not all of them. Of around 610,000 clones detected, 95% to 96% appear once; the ten largest clones hold 0.11%. Sequencing was carried out using naive CD8+ T cells sorted from blood. The receptors come from a young woman in good health.

This clone occurred once. One junction end does not reproduce the germline sequence, and a read error may be involved. The rearrangement joins TRBV4-2 to TRBJ1-1, with TRBD1 matching 7 bases. In germline, CDR1 is LGHNA, CDR2 YNFKEQ. The CDR3 consists of 16 residues. In nucleotides, the CDR3 is TGTGCCAGCAGCCAATACCAGGGGGTGAATGGTTTTCGGGGCTCGTTT. It is translated as CASSQYQGVNGFRGSF.

The genes are TRBV5-4 and TRBJ2-3; 13 positions match TRBD2. V was clipped by 4 bases and J by 5 bases; unmatched bases: 4. This CDR3 has 15 amino acids. The germline gives CDR1 SGHNT, CDR2 YYREEE (reference sequence). The CDR3 nucleotides read TGTGCCAGCAGCCCTAGGACTAGCGGGAGAGATACGCAGTATTTT. The encoded protein is CASSPRTSGRDTQYF.

The chain uses TRBV4-1 and TRBJ2-2; 8 bases fit TRBD2. With 0 bases clipped from V and 2 bases from J, the junction kept 11 bases outside the gene matches. CDR3 length: 19 residues. Germline V lookup: CDR1 MGHRA, CDR2 YSYEKL. CDR3 amino acids: CASSQEGWWTSPNTGELFF. CDR3 DNA sequence: TGCGCCAGCAGCCAAGAGGGGTGGTGGACTAGCCCAAACACCGGGGAGCTGTTTTTT.

This sequence joins TRBV25-1 and TRBJ2-5, with D uncertain. This CDR3 is 12 amino acids long. Deletions cut 4 bases from V and 0 bases from J, with 3 bases between. In germline, CDR1 is MGHDK, CDR2 SYGVNS. DNA of the CDR3: TGTGCCAGCAGTGGCTACCAAGAGACCCAGTACTTC. Translating it yields CASSGYQETQYF.

The chain has TRBV6-5 and TRBJ2-5; either TRBD1 or TRBD2 may supply D (6 bases each). The ends were cut back, 2 bases at V and 5 bases at J, with 18 bases in the middle. The V gene's germline CDR1 is MNHEY and CDR2 SVGAGI. The CDR3 covers 16 residues. The CDR3: CASSYTEGTNRETQYF. CDR3 DNA: TGTGCCAGCAGTTACACGGAGGGGACAAACCGGGAGACCCAGTACTTC.

The J gene is TRBJ2-2, the V gene TRBV19, with D perhaps TRBD1 (6 bases). Germline V gives CDR1 LNHDA, CDR2 SQIVND (reference sequence). The CDR3 covers 16 residues. V lost 5 bases, J lost 5 bases, and 18 bases lay in between. CDR3 in amino acids: CASSFDRLSETGELFF. Written as DNA, the CDR3 is TGTGCCAGTAGTTTCGACAGGCTCTCGGAAACCGGGGAGCTGTTTTTT.

About this clone itself: Other DNA sequences in the sample encode the same CDR3. V usage is TRBV6-5 and J usage is TRBJ2-7, with D possibly being TRBD2 (6 bases). The CDR3 extends over 14 amino acids. V was trimmed by 2 bases and J by 0 bases, leaving 8 bases between them. Germline V gene sequence: CDR1 MNHEY, CDR2 SVGAGI. The CDR3 region is CASSYGGASYEQYF. The CDR3 DNA reads TGTGCCAGCAGTTACGGAGGGGCCTCCTACGAGCAGTACTTC.

This rearrangement joins TRBV4-1 to TRBJ1-2, with 8 bases aligning to TRBD1. The V gene's germline CDR1 is MGHRA and CDR2 YSYEKL. With V trimmed by 4 bases and J by 4 bases, 5 bases remained unmatched. This CDR3 comprises 14 residues. CDR3 in amino acids: CASSPRTGTYGYTF. The CDR3 region has the DNA TGCGCCAGCAGCCCCAGGACAGGGACCTATGGCTACACCTTC.

V is TRBV5-6 and J is TRBJ1-3; TRBD1 agrees at 9 bases. The CDR3 covers 16 residues. Per the germline V gene, CDR1 is SGHDT and CDR2 is YYEEEE. With V trimmed by 4 bases and J by 4 bases, 9 bases remained unmatched. The CDR3 loop reads CASSEIGQGTGNTIYF. The CDR3 nucleotides are TGTGCCAGCAGCGAGATTGGACAGGGGACCGGAAACACCATATATTTT.

The chain uses TRBV5-4 and TRBJ1-1; a weak D match, TRBD1 (5 bases). The V end was cut by 0 bases, the J end by 0 bases, with 9 bases between. Germline V gene data show CDR1 as SGHNT and CDR2 as YYREEE (reference sequence). The length of the CDR3 is 15 residues. CDR3 in DNA: TGTGCCAGCAGCTTGGCCTGGGGGATGAACACTGAAGCTTTCTTT. Amino acids: CASSLAWGMNTEAFF.

The chain has TRBV27 and TRBJ2-2; perhaps D is TRBD1 or TRBD2 (5 bases each). The CDR3 extends over 13 amino acids. The germline gives CDR1 MNHEY, CDR2 SMNVEV (reference sequence). Trimming left V 7 bases short and J 9 bases short, with 15 bases between. The chain's CDR3 is CASTGFGGRELFF. DNA of the CDR3: TGTGCCAGCACGGGGTTTGGGGGACGGGAGCTGTTTTTT.

The chain recombines TRBV28 with TRBJ2-7; D not resolved. The V and J ends lost 4 bases and 2 bases respectively, with 3 bases between them. The germline V gene has CDR1 MDHEN and CDR2 SYDVKM. The CDR3 has 11 amino acids. CDR3 amino acids: CASSWTYEQYF. The CDR3, as DNA: TGTGCCAGCAGTTGGACCTACGAGCAGTACTTC.

The CDR3 region has the DNA TGTGCCAGCAGCTTGGGACAGGGGACCTCTGGGGCCAACGTCCTGACTTTC. Translated, it gives CASSLGQGTSGANVLTF. The chain links TRBV5-7 to TRBJ2-6; 8 bases map to TRBD1. TRBV5-7 is known as an ORF, though its function is uncertain. The CDR3 loop spans 17 amino acids. J was trimmed by 0 bases and V by 0 bases; bases with no gene match: 2.

This CDR3 is CASSTSGGLLYEQYF. The CDR3 DNA reads as TGTGCCAGTAGTACCTCGGGGGGCCTCTTGTACGAGCAGTACTTC. The chain couples TRBV19 to TRBJ2-7, with D perhaps matching TRBD2 (7 bases). Trimming took 4 bases from V and 4 from J, leaving 17 bases between them. Germline V gives CDR1 LNHDA, CDR2 SQIVND (reference sequence). The CDR3 runs to 15 residues.

In the case of this clone: The same CDR3 can be traced to other DNA sequences in this sample. V gene TRBV9 combines with J gene TRBJ2-7; tentatively, D is TRBD2 (6 bases). Deletions cut 3 bases from V and 1 base from J, with 11 bases between. The CDR3 has 14 amino acids. The germline V gene has CDR1 SGDLS and CDR2 YYNGEE. The CDR3 sequence: CASSAGLASYEQYF. The CDR3 DNA sequence: TGTGCCAGCAGCGCGGGACTTGCTTCCTACGAGCAGTACTTC.

This clone was recorded a few times. This chain links TRBV14 with TRBJ2-7; the match to TRBD2 covers 12 bases. This CDR3 has 17 amino acids. Trimming took 3 bases from V and 5 from J; bases not matched to a gene: 11. Per the germline V gene, CDR1 is SGHDN and CDR2 is FVKESK. The CDR3 sequence is CASSHLATSGSTDEQYF. The CDR3 DNA reads TGTGCCAGCAGCCATCTCGCGACTAGCGGGAGTACTGACGAGCAGTACTTC.

The chain employs TRBV15 and TRBJ2-7; tentative D call: TRBD1 (5 bases). This CDR3 is built from 12 residues. V lost 3 bases and J lost 4, with 7 bases in between. Germline V CDR1 and CDR2: LNHNV, YYDKDF (reference sequence). The CDR3 sequence: CATSSDRYEQYF. In nucleotides, the CDR3 is TGTGCCACCAGCAGCGACAGATACGAGCAGTACTTC. Full variable domain (rest looked up from reference TRBV15 and TRBJ2-7): DAMVIQNPRYQVTQFGKPVTLSCSQTLNHNVMYWYQQKSSQAPKLLFHYYDKDFNNEADTPDNFQSRRPNTSFCFLDIRSPGLGDTAMYLCATSSDRYEQYFGPGTRLTVT.

The CDR3 nucleotides read TGTGCCAGCAGTTTATCTCTCTGGGACAATCAGCCCCAGCATTTT. Amino acids: CASSLSLWDNQPQHF. The rearrangement joins TRBV28 to TRBJ1-5; D gene unclear. Trimming left V 1 base short and J 3 bases short, with 10 bases between. The CDR3 extends over 15 amino acids. CDR1 is MDHEN, CDR2 SYDVKM, per germline.

This chain links TRBV15 with TRBJ2-5, with a tentative D call TRBD2 (5 bases). Germline V gene sequence: CDR1 LNHNV, CDR2 YYDKDF (reference sequence). With 0 bases removed from V and 5 bases from J, the gap between germline ends came to 10 bases. The CDR3 contains 14 residues. The DNA of the CDR3 is TGTGCCACCAGCAGAGAGCGGGCGTTGGAGACCCAGTACTTC. This gives the protein CATSRERALETQYF. Based on the CDR3 plus reference TRBV15 and TRBJ2-5, the full variable domain is DAMVIQNPRYQVTQFGKPVTLSCSQTLNHNVMYWYQQKSSQAPKLLFHYYDKDFNNEADTPDNFQSRRPNTSFCFLDIRSPGLGDTAMYLCATSRERALETQYFGPGTRLLVL.

This chain links TRBV5-6 with TRBJ2-7; 9 bases map to TRBD1. CDR1 SGHDT and CDR2 YYEEEE come from the germline V gene. The length of the CDR3 is 16 residues. With V trimmed by 3 bases and J by 1 base, 8 bases remained unmatched. The CDR3, as DNA: TGTGCCAGCAGCTCGCCCAGGACAGGGGAGTCCTACGAGCAGTACTTC. Translated, it gives CASSSPRTGESYEQYF.

Regarding this clone: This same CDR3 is encoded by further DNA sequences in the sample. The chain carries TRBV19 and TRBJ1-2; D possibly corresponds to TRBD1 (6 bases). The V end lost 3 bases, the J end lost 4 bases, and 15 bases lay between the germline ends. This CDR3 contains 15 residues. CDR1 and CDR2 from the germline V gene are LNHDA and SQIVND (reference sequence). CDR3 amino acids: CASSMAPGGGYGYTF. In DNA form, the CDR3 reads TGTGCCAGTAGTATGGCCCCGGGGGGCGGCTATGGCTACACCTTC.

The chain links TRBV9 to TRBJ2-1; TRBD2 matches 7 bases. V shed 0 bases, J shed 8 bases, and the junction held 8 bases outside the gene matches. The germline CDR1 and CDR2 sequences are SGDLS and YYNGEE. The CDR3 consists of 15 residues. The CDR3 bases are TGTGCCAGCAGCGTAGCGGGGGGAGTCCTGGATGAGCAGTTCTTC. Protein: CASSVAGGVLDEQFF.

V and J are TRBV6-5 and TRBJ2-7; D unresolved. The CDR3 is 15 amino acids. The V gene's germline CDR1 is MNHEY and CDR2 SVGAGI. Deletions cut 0 bases from V and 3 bases from J, with 12 bases between. This CDR3 is CASSYSNSQNYEQYF. CDR3 DNA: TGTGCCAGCAGTTACTCGAATTCACAGAACTACGAGCAGTACTTC.

The V call is TRBV14, the J call TRBJ2-1, with 10 bases fitting TRBD2. V lost 1 base to trimming and J lost 8 bases; unmatched junction nucleotides: 5. The germline gives CDR1 SGHDN, CDR2 FVKESK. The CDR3 extends over 15 amino acids. The CDR3 here is CASSQVLAGEYEQFF. CDR3 DNA sequence: TGTGCCAGCAGCCAAGTTCTAGCGGGGGAATATGAGCAGTTCTTC.

The J gene is TRBJ1-3, the V gene TRBV13, with 7 bases aligning to TRBD1. Losses at the gene ends were 3 bases for V and 0 bases for J; bases not matched to a gene: 5. This CDR3 has 16 residues. Germline V gene data show CDR1 as PRHDT and CDR2 as FYEKMQ (reference sequence). CDR3 in amino acids: CASSFDRASSGNTIYF. The CDR3 coding sequence is TGTGCCAGCAGCTTTGACAGGGCCTCCTCTGGAAACACCATATATTTT.

The V gene is TRBV9, the J gene TRBJ2-5, with D possibly being TRBD2 (5 bases). The ends were cut back, 0 bases at V and 5 bases at J, with 8 bases in the middle. CDR3 length equals 13 residues. The germline CDR1 and CDR2 sequences are SGDLS and YYNGEE. CDR3 residues: CASSVAREETQYF. CDR3 bases: TGTGCCAGCAGCGTAGCAAGGGAGGAGACCCAGTACTTC.

The genes are TRBV5-5 and TRBJ2-7, with 9 positions matching TRBD1. The CDR3 extends over 14 amino acids. With V trimmed by 7 bases and J by 6 bases, 11 bases remained unmatched. Looked up from germline, CDR1 is SGHKS and CDR2 is YYEKEE (reference sequence). CDR3: CASLLWTGDGEQYF. CDR3 nucleotide sequence: TGTGCCAGCTTGTTGTGGACAGGGGATGGCGAGCAGTACTTC.